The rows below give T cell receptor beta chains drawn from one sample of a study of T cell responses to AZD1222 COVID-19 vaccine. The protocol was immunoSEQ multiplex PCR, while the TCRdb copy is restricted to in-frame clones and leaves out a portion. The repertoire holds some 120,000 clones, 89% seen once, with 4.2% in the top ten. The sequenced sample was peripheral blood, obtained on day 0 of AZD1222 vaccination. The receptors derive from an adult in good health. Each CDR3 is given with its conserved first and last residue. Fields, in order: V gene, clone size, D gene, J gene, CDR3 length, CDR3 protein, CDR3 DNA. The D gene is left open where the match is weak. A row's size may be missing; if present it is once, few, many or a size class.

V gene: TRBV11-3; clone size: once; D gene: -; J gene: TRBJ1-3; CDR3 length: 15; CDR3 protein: CASSPGAGSGNTIYF; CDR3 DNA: TGTGCCAGCAGCCCCGGGGCGGGTTCTGGAAACACCATATATTTT
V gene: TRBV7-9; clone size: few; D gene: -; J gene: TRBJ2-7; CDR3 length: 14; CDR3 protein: CASSFSATPYEQYF; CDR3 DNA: TGTGCCAGCAGCTTTTCCGCCACCCCCTACGAGCAGTACTTC
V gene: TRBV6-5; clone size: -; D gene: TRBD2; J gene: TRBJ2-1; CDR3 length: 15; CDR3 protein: CASSYSAGGNNEQFF; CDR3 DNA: TGTGCCAGCAGTTACTCGGCGGGGGGTAACAATGAGCAGTTCTTC
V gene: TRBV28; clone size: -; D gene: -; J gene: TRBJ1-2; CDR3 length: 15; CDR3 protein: CASSSPGRSQEGYTF; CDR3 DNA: TGTGCCAGCAGTTCTCCGGGACGGTCACAGGAGGGCTACACCTTC
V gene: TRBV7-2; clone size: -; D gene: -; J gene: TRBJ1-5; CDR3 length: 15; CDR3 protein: CASSLQGVNNQPQHF; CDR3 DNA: TGTGCCAGCAGCTTACAAGGGGTAAACAATCAGCCCCAGCATTTT
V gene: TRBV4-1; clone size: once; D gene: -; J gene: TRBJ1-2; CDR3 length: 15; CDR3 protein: CASSQEGRTSYGYTF; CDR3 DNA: TGCGCCAGCAGCCAAGAGGGCAGGACCAGTTATGGCTACACCTTC
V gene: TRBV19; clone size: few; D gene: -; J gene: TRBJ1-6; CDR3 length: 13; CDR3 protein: CASKDLKNSPLHF; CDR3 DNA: TGTGCCAGTAAGGACCTCAAGAATTCACCCCTCCACTTT
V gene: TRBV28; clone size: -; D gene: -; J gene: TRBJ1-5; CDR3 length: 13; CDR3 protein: CATLGGGNQPQHF; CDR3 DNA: TGTGCCACTCTGGGGGGGGGCAATCAGCCCCAGCATTTT
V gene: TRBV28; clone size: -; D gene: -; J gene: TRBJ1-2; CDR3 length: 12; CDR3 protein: CASGMRGYGYTF; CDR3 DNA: TGTGCCAGCGGTATGAGGGGCTATGGCTACACCTTC
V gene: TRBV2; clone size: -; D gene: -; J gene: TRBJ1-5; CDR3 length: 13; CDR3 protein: CASSGGANQPQHF; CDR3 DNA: TGTGCCAGCAGTGGGGGGGCCAATCAGCCCCAGCATTTT
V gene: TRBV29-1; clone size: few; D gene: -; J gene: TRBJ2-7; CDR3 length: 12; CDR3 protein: CSAEVRTYEQYF; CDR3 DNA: TGCAGCGCTGAGGTCCGGACCTACGAGCAGTACTTC
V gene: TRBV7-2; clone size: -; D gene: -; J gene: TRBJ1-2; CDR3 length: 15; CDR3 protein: CASSQPSQVTHGYTF; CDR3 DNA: TGTGCCAGCAGCCAACCCTCTCAGGTTACGCATGGCTACACCTTC
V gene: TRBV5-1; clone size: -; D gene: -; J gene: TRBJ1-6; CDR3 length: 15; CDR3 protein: CASSFDSTDYSPLHF; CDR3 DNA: TGCGCCAGCAGCTTCGATTCGACAGATTATTCACCCCTCCACTTT
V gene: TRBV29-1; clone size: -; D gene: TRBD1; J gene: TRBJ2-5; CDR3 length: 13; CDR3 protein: CSATGSAGETQYF; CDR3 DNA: TGCAGCGCGACAGGGTCCGCCGGGGAGACCCAGTACTTC
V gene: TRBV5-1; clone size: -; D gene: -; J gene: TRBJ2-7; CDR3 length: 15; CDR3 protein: CASSLHTGPQYEQYF; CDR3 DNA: TGCGCCAGCAGCTTACACACCGGGCCCCAGTACGAGCAGTACTTC
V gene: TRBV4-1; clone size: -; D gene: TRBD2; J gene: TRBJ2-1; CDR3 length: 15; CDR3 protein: CASSLLAGVTSEQFF; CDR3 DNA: TGCGCCAGCAGCCTACTAGCGGGAGTCACCAGTGAGCAGTTCTTC
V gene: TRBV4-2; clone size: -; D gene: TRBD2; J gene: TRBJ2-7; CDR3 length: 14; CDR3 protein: CASRKGLEPYEQYF; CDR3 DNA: TGTGCCAGCAGAAAGGGACTAGAGCCCTACGAGCAGTACTTC
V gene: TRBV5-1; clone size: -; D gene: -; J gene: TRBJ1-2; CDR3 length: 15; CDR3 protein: CASSLRPGKSGGYTF; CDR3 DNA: TGCGCCAGCAGCTTGAGGCCAGGGAAGTCGGGGGGCTACACCTTC
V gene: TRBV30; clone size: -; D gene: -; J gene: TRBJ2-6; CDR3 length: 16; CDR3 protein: CAWMRGRISGANVLTF; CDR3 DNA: TGTGCCTGGATGAGAGGGAGGATCTCTGGGGCCAACGTCCTGACTTTC
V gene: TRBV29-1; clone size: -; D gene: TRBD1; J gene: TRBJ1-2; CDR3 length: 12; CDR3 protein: CSVGGQGNGYTF; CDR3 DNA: TGCAGCGTTGGCGGACAGGGGAATGGCTACACCTTC
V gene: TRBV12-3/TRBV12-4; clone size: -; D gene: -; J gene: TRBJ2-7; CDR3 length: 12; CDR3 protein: CASSPRGTKRYF; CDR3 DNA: TGTGCCAGCAGTCCCCGCGGCACTAAACGGTACTTC
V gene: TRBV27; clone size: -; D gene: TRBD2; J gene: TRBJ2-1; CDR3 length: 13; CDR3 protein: CASPGRARDEQFF; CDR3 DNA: TGTGCCAGCCCTGGGAGGGCCCGGGATGAGCAGTTCTTC
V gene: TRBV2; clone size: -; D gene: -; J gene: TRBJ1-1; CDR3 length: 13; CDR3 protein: CASAPSRNTEAFF; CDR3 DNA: TGTGCCAGCGCCCCTTCCCGAAACACTGAAGCTTTCTTT
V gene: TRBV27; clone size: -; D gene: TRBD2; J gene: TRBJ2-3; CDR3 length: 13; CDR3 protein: CASSRYEGLARYF; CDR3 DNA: TGTGCCAGCAGTCGATACGAGGGACTAGCGAGGTATTTT
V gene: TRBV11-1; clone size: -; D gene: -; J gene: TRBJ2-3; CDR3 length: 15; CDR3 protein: CASSIQRVNTDTQYF; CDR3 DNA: TGTGCCAGCAGCATCCAGCGGGTAAATACAGATACGCAGTATTTT
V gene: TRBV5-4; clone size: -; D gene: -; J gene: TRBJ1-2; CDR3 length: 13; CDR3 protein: CASNSKPSYGYTF; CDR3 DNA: TGTGCCAGCAACTCAAAACCGAGCTATGGCTACACCTTC
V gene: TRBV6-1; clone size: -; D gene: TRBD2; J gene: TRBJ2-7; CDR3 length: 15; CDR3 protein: CASSDTSGRAREQYF; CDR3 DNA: TGTGCCAGCAGTGACACTAGCGGGAGGGCCAGGGAGCAGTACTTC
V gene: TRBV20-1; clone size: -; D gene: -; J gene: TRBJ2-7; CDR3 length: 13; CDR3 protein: CSASPPNSYEQYF; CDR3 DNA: TGCAGTGCTAGTCCCCCAAACTCCTACGAGCAGTACTTC
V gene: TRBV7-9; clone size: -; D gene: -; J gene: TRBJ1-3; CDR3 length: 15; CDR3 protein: CASSLDRASGNTIYF; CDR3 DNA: TGTGCCAGCAGCTTAGACAGGGCCTCTGGAAACACCATATATTTT
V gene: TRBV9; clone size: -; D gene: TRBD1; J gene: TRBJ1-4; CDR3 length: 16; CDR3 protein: CASSTPGQGYNEKLFF; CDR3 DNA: TGTGCCAGCAGCACCCCTGGACAGGGTTATAATGAAAAACTGTTTTTT
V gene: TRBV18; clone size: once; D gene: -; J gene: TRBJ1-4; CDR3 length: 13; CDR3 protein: CASSPPAVEKLFF; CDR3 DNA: TGTGCCAGCTCACCACCGGCAGTTGAAAAACTGTTTTTT
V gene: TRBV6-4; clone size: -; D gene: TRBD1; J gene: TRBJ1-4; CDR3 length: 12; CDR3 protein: CASRTGDEKLFF; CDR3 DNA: TGTGCCAGCCGGACAGGGGATGAAAAACTGTTTTTT
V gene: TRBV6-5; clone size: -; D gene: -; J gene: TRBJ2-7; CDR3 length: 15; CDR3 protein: CASSSPGRNTYEQYF; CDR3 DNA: TGTGCCAGCAGTTCCCCGGGGAGGAATACCTACGAGCAGTACTTC
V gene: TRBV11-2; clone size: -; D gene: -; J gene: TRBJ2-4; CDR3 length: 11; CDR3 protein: CASSFSRGQYF; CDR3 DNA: TGTGCCAGCAGCTTTAGCAGGGGTCAGTACTTC
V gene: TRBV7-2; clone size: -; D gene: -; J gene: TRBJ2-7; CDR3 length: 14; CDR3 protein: CASSLGQGSHEQYF; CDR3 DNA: TGTGCCAGCAGCTTAGGGCAGGGTTCCCACGAGCAGTACTTC
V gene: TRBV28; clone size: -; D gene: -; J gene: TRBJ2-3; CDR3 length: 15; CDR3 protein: CASSLGTPATDTQYF; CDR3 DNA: TGTGCCAGCAGTTTAGGAACGCCCGCCACAGATACGCAGTATTTT
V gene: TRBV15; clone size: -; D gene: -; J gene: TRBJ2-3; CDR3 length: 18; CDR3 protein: CATSREVKTLIFTDTQYF; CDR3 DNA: TGTGCCACCAGCAGAGAAGTGAAGACCCTGATCTTCACAGATACGCAGTATTTT
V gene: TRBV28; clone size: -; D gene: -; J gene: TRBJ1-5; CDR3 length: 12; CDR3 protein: CASTPGQDRSHF; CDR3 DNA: TGTGCCAGCACTCCTGGCCAGGACCGCAGTCATTTT
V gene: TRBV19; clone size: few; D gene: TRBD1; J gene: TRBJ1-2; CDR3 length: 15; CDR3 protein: CASSGGQGSLLGYTF; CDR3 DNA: TGTGCCAGTAGTGGCGGACAGGGGAGTCTTCTGGGCTACACCTTC
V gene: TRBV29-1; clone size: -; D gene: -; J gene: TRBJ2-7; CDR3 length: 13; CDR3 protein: CSVEGGGTYEQYF; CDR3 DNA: TGCAGCGTTGAGGGAGGGGGGACCTACGAGCAGTACTTC
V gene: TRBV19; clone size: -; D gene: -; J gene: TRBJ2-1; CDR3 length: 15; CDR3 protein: CASSIPLENYNEQFF; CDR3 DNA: TGTGCCAGTAGTATACCCCTCGAAAACTACAATGAGCAGTTCTTC
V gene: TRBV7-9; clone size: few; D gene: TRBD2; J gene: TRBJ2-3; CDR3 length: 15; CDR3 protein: CASGVGTTFTDTQYF; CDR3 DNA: TGTGCCAGCGGCGTCGGGACTACCTTCACAGATACGCAGTATTTT
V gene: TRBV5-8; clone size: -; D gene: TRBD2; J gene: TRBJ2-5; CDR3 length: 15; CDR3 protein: CASSSGTRRFGTQYF; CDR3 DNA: TGTGCCAGCAGCTCCGGGACTAGGCGATTCGGGACCCAGTACTTC
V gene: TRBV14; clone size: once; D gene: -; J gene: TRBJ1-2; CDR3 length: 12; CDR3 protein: CASSPSTRGYTF; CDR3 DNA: TGTGCCAGCAGCCCTTCTACCCGCGGCTACACCTTC
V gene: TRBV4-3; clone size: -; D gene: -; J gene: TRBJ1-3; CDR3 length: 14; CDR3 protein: CASSQGVGGNTIYF; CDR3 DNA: TGCGCCAGCAGCCAGGGGGTGGGCGGAAACACCATATATTTT
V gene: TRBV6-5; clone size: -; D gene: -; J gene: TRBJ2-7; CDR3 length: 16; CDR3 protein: CASSYVVGRVPYEQYF; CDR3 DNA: TGTGCCAGCAGTTATGTCGTTGGCAGGGTTCCCTACGAGCAGTACTTC
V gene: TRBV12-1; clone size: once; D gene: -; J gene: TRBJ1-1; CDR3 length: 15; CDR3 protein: CASSLGDSYSAEAFF; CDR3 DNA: TGTGCCAGCAGCTTGGGGGACAGCTACAGCGCTGAAGCTTTCTTT
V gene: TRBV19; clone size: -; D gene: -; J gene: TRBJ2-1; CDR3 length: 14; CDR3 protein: CASKAGNLGNEQFF; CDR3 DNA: TGTGCCAGTAAGGCGGGGAACTTAGGCAATGAGCAGTTCTTC
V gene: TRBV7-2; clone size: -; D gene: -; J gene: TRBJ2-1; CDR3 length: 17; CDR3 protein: CASSLRSGRGADNEQFF; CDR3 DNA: TGTGCCAGCAGCTTAAGGTCCGGCCGAGGAGCCGACAATGAGCAGTTCTTC
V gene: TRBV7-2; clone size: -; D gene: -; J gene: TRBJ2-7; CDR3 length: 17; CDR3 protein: CASSLAAWGDRVHEQYF; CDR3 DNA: TGTGCCAGCAGCTTAGCAGCGTGGGGGGACAGAGTGCACGAGCAGTACTTC
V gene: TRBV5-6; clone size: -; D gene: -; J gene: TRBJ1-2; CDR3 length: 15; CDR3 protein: CASSVRRGYLYGYTF; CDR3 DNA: TGTGCCAGCAGCGTACGCAGGGGTTATCTTTATGGCTACACCTTC